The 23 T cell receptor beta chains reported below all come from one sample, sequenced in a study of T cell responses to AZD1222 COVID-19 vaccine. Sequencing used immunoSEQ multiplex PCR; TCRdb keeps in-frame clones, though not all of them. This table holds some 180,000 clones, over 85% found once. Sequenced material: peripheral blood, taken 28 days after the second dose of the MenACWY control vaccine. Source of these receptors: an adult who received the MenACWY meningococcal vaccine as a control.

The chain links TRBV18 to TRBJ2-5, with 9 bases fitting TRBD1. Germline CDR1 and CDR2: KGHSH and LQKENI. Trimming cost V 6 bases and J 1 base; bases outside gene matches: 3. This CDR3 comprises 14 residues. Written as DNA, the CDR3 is TGTGCCAGCTCTCGGGACAGGGTCCAAGAGACCCAGTACTTC. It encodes CASSRDRVQETQYF.

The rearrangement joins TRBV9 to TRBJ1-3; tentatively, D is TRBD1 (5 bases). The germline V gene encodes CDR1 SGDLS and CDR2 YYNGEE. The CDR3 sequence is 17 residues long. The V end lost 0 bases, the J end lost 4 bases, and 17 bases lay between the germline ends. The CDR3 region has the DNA TGTGCCAGCAGCGTAGATGCCGGGGCCCGGGGAGGAAACACCATATATTTT. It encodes CASSVDAGARGGNTIYF.

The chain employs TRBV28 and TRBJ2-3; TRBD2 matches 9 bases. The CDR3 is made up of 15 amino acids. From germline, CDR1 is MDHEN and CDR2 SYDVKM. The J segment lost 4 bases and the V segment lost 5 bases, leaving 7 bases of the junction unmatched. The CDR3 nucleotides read TGTGCCAGCAGTCGCGGGGGGGCCGGGTCAGATACGCAGTATTTT. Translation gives CASSRGGAGSDTQYF.

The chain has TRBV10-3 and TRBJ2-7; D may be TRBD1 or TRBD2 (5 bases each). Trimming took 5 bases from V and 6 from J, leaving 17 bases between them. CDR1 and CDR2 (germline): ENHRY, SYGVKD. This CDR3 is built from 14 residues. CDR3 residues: CAISRDGALGEQYF. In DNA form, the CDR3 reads TGTGCCATCAGTAGAGACGGGGCCCTAGGCGAGCAGTACTTC.

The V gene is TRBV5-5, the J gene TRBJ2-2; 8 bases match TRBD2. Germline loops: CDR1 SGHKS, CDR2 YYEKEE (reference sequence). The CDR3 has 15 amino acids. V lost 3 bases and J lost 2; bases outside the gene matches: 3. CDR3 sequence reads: CASSSGLANTGELFF. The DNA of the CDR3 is TGTGCCAGCAGCTCTGGACTAGCTAACACCGGGGAGCTGTTTTTT.

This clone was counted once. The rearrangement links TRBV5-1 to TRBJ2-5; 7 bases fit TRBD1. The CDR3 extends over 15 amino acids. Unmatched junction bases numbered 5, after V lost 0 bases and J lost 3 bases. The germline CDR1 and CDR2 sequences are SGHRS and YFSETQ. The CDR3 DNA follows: TGCGCCAGCAGCTTGGTATCAGGGGGAAAAGAGACCCAGTACTTC. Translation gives CASSLVSGGKETQYF.

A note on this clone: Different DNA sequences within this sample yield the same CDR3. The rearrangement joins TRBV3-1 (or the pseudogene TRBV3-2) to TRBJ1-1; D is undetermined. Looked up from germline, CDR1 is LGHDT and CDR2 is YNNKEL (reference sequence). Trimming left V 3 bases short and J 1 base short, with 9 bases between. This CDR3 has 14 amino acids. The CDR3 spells CASSHGGRNTEAFF. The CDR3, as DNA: TGTGCCAGCAGCCATGGAGGGAGGAACACTGAAGCTTTCTTT.

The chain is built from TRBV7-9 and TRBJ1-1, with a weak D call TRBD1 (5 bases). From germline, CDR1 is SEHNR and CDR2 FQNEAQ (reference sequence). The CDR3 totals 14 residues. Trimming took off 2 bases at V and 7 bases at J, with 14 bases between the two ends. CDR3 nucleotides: TGTGCCAGCAGCTTAAGTGGGACTGCTAGTGAAGCTTTCTTT. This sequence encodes CASSLSGTASEAFF.

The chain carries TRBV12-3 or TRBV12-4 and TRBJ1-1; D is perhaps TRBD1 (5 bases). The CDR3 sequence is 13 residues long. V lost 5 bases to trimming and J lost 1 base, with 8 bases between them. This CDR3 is CASSTTGNTEAFF. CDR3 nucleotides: TGTGCCAGCAGTACAACAGGGAACACTGAAGCTTTCTTT.

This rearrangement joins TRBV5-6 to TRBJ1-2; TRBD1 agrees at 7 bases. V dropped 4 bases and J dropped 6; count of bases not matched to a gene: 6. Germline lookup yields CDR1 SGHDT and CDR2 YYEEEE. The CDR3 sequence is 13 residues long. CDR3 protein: CASSIRQGDGYTF. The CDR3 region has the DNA TGTGCCAGCAGCATACGACAGGGAGATGGCTACACCTTC.

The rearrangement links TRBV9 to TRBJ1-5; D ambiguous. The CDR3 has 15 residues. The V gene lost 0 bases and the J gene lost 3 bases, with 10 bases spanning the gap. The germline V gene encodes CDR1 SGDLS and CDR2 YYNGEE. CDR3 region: CASSVGAISNQPQHF. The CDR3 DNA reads TGTGCCAGCAGCGTAGGAGCGATTTCCAATCAGCCCCAGCATTTT.

CDR3 sequence: CATTASGELFF. The CDR3 bases are TGTGCCACGACGGCGTCCGGGGAGCTGTTTTTT. The rearrangement uses TRBV7-2 and TRBJ2-2, with unresolved D. Trimming shortened V by 10 bases and J by 6 bases, and 9 bases separated the two germline ends. CDR1 SGHTA and CDR2 FQGNSA come from the germline V gene. The CDR3 totals 11 residues.

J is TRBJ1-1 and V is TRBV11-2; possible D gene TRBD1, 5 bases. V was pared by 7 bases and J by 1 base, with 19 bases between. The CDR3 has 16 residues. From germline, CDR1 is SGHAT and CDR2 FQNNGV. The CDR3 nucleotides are TGTGCCAGCACCCCAGGGTTCGGAATAGAGAACACTGAAGCTTTCTTT. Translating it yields CASTPGFGIENTEAFF.

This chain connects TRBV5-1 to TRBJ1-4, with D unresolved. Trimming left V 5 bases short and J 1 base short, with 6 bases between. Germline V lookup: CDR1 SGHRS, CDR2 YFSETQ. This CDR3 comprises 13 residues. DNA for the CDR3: TGCGCCAGCAGGTTTTTAACTAATGAAAAACTGTTTTTT. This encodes CASRFLTNEKLFF.

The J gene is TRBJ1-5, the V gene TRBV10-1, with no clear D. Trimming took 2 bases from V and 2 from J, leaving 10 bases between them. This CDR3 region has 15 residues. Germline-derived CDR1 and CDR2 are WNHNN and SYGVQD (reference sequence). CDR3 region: CASSEGGSGNQPQHF. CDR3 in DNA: TGCGCCAGCAGTGAGGGAGGGAGTGGCAATCAGCCCCAGCATTTT.

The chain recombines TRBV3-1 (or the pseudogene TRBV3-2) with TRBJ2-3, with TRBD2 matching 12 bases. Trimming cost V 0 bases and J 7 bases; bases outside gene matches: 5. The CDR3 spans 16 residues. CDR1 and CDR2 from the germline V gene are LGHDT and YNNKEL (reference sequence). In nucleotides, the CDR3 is TGTGCCAGCAGCCAAGAGCCTAGCGGGGGGGCTAATACGCAGTATTTT. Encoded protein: CASSQEPSGGANTQYF.

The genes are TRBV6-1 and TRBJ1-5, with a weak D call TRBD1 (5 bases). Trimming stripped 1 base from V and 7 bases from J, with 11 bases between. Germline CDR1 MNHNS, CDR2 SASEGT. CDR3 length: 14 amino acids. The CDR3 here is CASSEVRGMQPQHF. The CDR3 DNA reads TGTGCCAGCAGTGAAGTGAGGGGTATGCAGCCCCAGCATTTT.

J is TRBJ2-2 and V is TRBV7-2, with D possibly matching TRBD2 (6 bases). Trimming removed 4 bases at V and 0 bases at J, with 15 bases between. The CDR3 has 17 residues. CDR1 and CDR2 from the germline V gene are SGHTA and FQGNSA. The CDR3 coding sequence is TGTGCCAGCAGCTCAATCCCCGGGACTTCGAACACCGGGGAGCTGTTTTTT. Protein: CASSSIPGTSNTGELFF.

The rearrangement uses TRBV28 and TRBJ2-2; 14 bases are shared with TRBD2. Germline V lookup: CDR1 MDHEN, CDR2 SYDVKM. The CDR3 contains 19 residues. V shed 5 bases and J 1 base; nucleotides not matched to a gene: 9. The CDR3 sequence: CASSPGLAGVFGNTGELFF. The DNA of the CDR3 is TGTGCCAGCAGTCCGGGACTAGCGGGGGTGTTCGGGAACACCGGGGAGCTGTTTTTT.

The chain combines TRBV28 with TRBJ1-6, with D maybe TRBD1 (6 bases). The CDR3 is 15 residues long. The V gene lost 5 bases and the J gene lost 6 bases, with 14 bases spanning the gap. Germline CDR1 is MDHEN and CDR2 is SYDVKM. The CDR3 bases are TGTGCCAGCAGTAGACAGGCCCAAGTTAATTCACCCCTCCACTTT. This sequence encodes CASSRQAQVNSPLHF.

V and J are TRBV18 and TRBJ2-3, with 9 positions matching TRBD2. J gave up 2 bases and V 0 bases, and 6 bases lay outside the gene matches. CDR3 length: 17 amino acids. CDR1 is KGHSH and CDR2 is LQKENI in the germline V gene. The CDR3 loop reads CASSPPGAGGYTDTQYF. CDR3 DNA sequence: TGTGCCAGCTCACCACCGGGAGCGGGGGGATACACAGATACGCAGTATTTT.

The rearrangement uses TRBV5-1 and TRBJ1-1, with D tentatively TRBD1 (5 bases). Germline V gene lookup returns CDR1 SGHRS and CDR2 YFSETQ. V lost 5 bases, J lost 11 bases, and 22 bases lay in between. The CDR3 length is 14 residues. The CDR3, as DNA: TGCGCCAGCAGAACCGACGGGACCGAGAACGGCGCTTTCTTT. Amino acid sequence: CASRTDGTENGAFF.

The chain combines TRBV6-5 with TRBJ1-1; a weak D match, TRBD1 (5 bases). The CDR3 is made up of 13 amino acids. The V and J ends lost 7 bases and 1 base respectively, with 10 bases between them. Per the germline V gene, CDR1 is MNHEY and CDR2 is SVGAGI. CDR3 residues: CASKIDRNTEAFF. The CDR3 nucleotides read TGTGCCAGCAAGATAGACAGGAACACTGAAGCTTTCTTT.